This T cell receptor (beta chain) was sequenced during a study of cytomegalovirus exposure and HLA in healthy donors. With regard to this clone: Antigen: not known.

The CDR3 has 15 residues. Germline-derived CDR1 and CDR2 are MNHEY and SVGAGI. J lost 1 base, V lost 6 bases, and 6 bases had no gene match. The study, taken as a whole, reports: With DRB1 most and HLA-C fewest, TCR association rates differed between HLA loci in a later analysis. Versus the roughly 640-donor mean, an Asian-associated ancestry cluster reportedly showed fewer N-insertions in a later analysis.

The PCR ran on 60 Vbeta and 13 Jbeta primers. TCRdb's copy holds only in-frame clones and misses some; the assay was immunoSEQ multiplex PCR. The sample lists about 59,000 clones; 83% were seen once. The sample taken for sequencing was PBMCs. The chain couples TRBV6-5 to TRBJ1-1; TRBD1 aligns across 9 bases. The source of this sequence is a human donor in good health. In DNA form, the CDR3 reads TGTGCCAGCAGCAAACCGGGACAGGGGAACACTGAAGCTTTCTTT. Its protein is CASSKPGQGNTEAFF.